The T cell receptor (beta chain) under discussion was sequenced for a study of cytomegalovirus exposure and HLA in healthy donors. Study findings and constraints: Reports indicate that TCR beta sequences accurately predicted the HLA-A and HLA-B alleles of most subjects. Later work found that TCR association rates differed between HLA loci; DRB1 had the most and HLA-C the fewest. The records held CMV serostatus as the only immune exposure information.

This clone has a handful of counts. Its target is unknown. The primer mix had 60 Vbeta and 13 Jbeta primers. Some clones are missing from TCRdb's copy, which holds only in-frame ones; the method was immunoSEQ multiplex PCR. The sample lists 150,000 to 200,000 clones, 77% seen once, with 1.5% to 2% in the top ten. CDR3 length: 14 amino acids. V trimming: 6 bases; J trimming: 5 bases; junction bases outside the gene matches: 7. In germline, CDR1 is MNHNS, CDR2 SASEGT. The source of this sequence is a woman under 40 in good health and CMV-seronegative. The genes are TRBV6-1 and TRBJ1-1; the match to TRBD1 covers 9 bases. Source material: PBMCs. CDR3 nucleotide sequence: TGTGCCAGCAGAACCGGACAGGGGTATACTGAAGCTTTCTTT. It translates to CASRTGQGYTEAFF.